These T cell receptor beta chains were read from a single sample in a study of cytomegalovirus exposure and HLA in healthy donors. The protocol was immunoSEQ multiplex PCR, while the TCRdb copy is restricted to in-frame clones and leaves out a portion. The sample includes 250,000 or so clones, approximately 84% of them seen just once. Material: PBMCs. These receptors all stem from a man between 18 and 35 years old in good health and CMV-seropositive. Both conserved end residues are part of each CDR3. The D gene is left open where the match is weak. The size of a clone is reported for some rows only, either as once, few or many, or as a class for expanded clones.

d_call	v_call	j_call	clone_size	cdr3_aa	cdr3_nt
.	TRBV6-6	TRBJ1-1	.	CASSWTFNTEAFF	TGTGCCAGCAGTTGGACATTTAACACTGAAGCTTTCTTT
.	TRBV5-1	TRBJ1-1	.	CASSPDGGDTEAFF	TGCGCCAGCAGCCCGGATGGGGGGGACACTGAAGCTTTCTTT
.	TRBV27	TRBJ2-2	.	CASSLSVTGELFF	TGTGCCAGCAGTTTATCAGTCACCGGGGAGCTGTTTTTT
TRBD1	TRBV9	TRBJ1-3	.	CASSVDRGSGSGNTIYF	TGTGCCAGCAGCGTAGACAGGGGCAGTGGATCTGGAAACACCATATATTTT
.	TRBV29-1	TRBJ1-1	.	CSVGTSSRRNTEAFF	TGCAGCGTTGGGACGAGTAGTCGGAGGAACACTGAAGCTTTCTTT
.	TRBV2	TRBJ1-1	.	CASRDSTEAFF	TGTGCCAGCAGGGACAGCACTGAAGCTTTCTTT
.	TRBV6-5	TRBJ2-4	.	CASSYSNRVDIQYF	TGTGCCAGCAGTTACTCGAACAGGGTGGACATTCAGTACTTC
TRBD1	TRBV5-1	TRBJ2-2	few	CASRSGQGAAGELFF	TGCGCCAGCAGATCCGGACAGGGAGCCGCCGGGGAGCTGTTTTTT
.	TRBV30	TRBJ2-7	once	CAWSRDSHEQYF	TGTGCCTGGAGTAGAGACAGCCACGAGCAGTACTTC
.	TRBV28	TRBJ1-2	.	CASSLMSHGYTF	TGTGCCAGCAGCCTAATGAGTCATGGCTACACCTTC
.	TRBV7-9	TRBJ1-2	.	CASSPLAASRRGYTF	TGTGCCAGCAGCCCCCTTGCGGCGTCTAGAAGAGGCTACACCTTC
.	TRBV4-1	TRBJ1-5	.	CASSQQQVLSSNQPQHF	TGCGCCAGCAGCCAACAACAGGTTCTATCTAGCAATCAGCCCCAGCATTTT
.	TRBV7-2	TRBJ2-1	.	CASSLQVGYNEQFF	TGTGCCAGCAGCTTACAAGTTGGGTATAACGAGCAGTTCTTC
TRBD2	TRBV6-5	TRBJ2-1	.	CASSYSAGGVYNEQFF	TGTGCCAGCAGTTACTCTGCGGGAGGGGTCTACAATGAGCAGTTCTTC
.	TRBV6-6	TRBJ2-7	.	CASSYSGGRISYEQYF	TGTGCCAGCAGTTACTCGGGGGGCAGGATATCCTACGAGCAGTACTTC
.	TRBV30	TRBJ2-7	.	CAWSTQGLSYFEQYF	TGTGCCTGGAGTACTCAGGGATTGTCTTATTTCGAGCAGTACTTC
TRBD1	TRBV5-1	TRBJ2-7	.	CASSFRSGTAYEQYF	TGCGCCAGCAGCTTCCGATCCGGGACAGCATACGAGCAGTACTTC
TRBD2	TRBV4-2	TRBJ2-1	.	CASSQSGSGVSDEQFF	TGTGCCAGCAGCCAATCAGGGAGCGGGGTCTCGGATGAGCAGTTCTTC
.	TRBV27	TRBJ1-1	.	CASSLRGGTMENTEAFF	TGTGCCAGCAGTTTAAGGGGGGGTACAATGGAGAACACTGAAGCTTTCTTT
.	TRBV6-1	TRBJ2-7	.	CASGPEGGLWEQYF	TGTGCCAGCGGGCCTGAGGGGGGGCTTTGGGAGCAGTACTTC
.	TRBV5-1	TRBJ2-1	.	CASSLGGHEQFF	TGCGCCAGCAGCTTGGGCGGCCATGAGCAGTTCTTC
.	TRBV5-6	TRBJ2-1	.	CASSFTDSHNEQFF	TGTGCCAGCAGCTTCACGGACTCACACAATGAGCAGTTCTTC
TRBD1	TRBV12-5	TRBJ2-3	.	CASGPTGDTQYF	TGTGCTAGTGGTCCGACAGGGGATACGCAGTATTTT
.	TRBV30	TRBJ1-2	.	CALNKVPSFYGYTF	TGTGCCCTTAACAAGGTCCCATCCTTTTATGGCTACACCTTC
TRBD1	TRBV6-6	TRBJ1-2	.	CASTTGQGANGYTF	TGTGCCAGCACCACAGGACAGGGGGCGAATGGCTACACCTTC
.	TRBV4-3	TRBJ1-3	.	CASSQDGVSGNTIYF	TGCGCCAGCAGCCAAGATGGGGTATCTGGAAACACCATATATTTT
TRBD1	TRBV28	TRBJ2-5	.	CASSFWTGGETQYF	TGTGCCAGCAGTTTCTGGACAGGGGGGGAGACCCAGTACTTC
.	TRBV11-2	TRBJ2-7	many	CASSLHSAYEQYF	TGTGCCAGCAGCTTACACTCTGCCTACGAGCAGTACTTC
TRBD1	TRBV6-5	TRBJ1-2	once	CASNQGGYGYTF	TGTGCCAGCAACCAGGGGGGCTATGGCTACACCTTC
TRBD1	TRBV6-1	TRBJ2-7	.	CASTGDRQAYEQYF	TGTGCCAGCACTGGGGACAGACAAGCCTACGAGCAGTACTTC
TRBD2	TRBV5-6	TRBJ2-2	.	CASSPELAGEAGELFF	TGTGCCAGCAGCCCTGAACTAGCGGGAGAGGCCGGGGAGCTGTTTTTT
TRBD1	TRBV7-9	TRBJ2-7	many	CASSSGQASSYEQYF	TGTGCCAGCAGCTCCGGACAGGCTAGCTCCTACGAGCAGTACTTC
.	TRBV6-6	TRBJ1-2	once	CASSPRRGYTF	TGTGCCAGCAGTCCCCGCCGTGGCTACACCTTC
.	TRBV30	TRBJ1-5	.	CAWSGSPTQPQHF	TGTGCCTGGAGTGGCTCCCCGACCCAGCCCCAGCATTTT
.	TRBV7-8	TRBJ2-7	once	CASSLTRVGYEQYF	TGTGCCAGCAGCCTCACACGCGTAGGCTACGAGCAGTACTTC
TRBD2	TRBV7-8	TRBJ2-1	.	CASSRHSGSSYNEQFF	TGTGCCAGCAGCCGGCACAGCGGGAGCTCCTACAATGAGCAGTTCTTC
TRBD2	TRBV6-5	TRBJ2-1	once	CASSYGITSGAREQFF	TGTGCCAGCAGTTACGGGATTACTAGCGGAGCCCGGGAGCAGTTCTTC
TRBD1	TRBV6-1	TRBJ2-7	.	CASSEGTGGPHEQYF	TGTGCCAGCAGTGAAGGGACAGGGGGCCCCCACGAGCAGTACTTC
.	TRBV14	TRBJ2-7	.	CASSPLSFTYEQYF	TGTGCCAGCAGCCCCCTGAGTTTCACCTACGAGCAGTACTTC
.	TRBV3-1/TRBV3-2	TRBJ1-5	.	CARNQPQHF	TGTGCCAGAAATCAGCCCCAGCATTTT
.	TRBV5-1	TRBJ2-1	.	CASSLGSYNEQFF	TGCGCCAGCAGCTTGGGCTCCTACAATGAGCAGTTCTTC
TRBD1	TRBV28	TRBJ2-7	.	CASSGTGGRGSYEQYF	TGTGCCAGCAGTGGGACAGGGGGCCGGGGCTCCTACGAGCAGTACTTC